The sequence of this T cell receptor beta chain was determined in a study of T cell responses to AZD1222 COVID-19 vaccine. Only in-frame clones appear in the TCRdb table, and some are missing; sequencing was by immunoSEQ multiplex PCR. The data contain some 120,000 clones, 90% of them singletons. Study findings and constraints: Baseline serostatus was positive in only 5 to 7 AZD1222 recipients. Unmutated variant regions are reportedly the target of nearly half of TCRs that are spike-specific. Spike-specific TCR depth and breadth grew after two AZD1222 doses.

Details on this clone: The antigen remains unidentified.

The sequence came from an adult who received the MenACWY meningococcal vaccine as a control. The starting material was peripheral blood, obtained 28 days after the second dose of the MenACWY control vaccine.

The CDR3 DNA is TGCGCCAGCAGCAGGGACAGCACTGAAGCTTTCTTT. Its protein is CASSRDSTEAFF. The genes are TRBV5-1 and TRBJ1-1, with TRBD1 matching 7 bases. V trimming: 4 bases; J trimming: 4 bases; junction bases outside the gene matches: 1. The CDR3 has 12 amino acids. Germline V CDR1 and CDR2: SGHRS, YFSETQ.